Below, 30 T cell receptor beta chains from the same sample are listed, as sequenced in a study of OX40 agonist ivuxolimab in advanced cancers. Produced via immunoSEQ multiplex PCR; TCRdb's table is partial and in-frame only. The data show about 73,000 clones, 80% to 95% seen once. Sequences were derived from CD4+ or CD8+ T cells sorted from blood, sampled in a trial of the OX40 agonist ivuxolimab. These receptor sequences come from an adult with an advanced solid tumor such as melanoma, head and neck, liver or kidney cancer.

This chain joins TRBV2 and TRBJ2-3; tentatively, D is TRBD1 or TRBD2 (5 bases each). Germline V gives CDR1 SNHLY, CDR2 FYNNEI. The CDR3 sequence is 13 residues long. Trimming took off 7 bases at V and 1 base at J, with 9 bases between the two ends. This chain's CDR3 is CASTLGRTDTQYF. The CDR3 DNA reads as TGTGCCAGCACCCTGGGACGCACAGATACGCAGTATTTT.

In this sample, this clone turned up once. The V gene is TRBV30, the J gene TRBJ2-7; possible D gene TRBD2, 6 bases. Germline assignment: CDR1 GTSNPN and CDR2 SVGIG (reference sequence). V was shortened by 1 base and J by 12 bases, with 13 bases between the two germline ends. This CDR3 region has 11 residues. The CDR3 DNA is TGTGCCTGGAGTGCCGGGGGTGAGAGGTACTTC. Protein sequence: CAWSAGGERYF.

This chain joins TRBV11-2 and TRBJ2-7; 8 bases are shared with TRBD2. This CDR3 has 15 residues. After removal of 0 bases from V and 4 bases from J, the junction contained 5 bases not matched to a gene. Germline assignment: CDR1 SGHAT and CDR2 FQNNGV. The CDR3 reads CASSLDQRESYEQYF. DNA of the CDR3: TGTGCCAGCAGCTTAGATCAGCGGGAGTCGTACGAGCAGTACTTC.

The CDR3 sequence: CSVEVNGNTEAFF. The DNA of the CDR3 is TGCAGCGTTGAAGTAAACGGGAACACTGAAGCTTTCTTT. This sequence joins TRBV29-1 and TRBJ1-1; D call uncertain. CDR1 is SQVTM, CDR2 ANQGSEA, per germline. With 1 base removed from V and 1 base from J, the gap between germline ends came to 7 bases. The CDR3 covers 13 residues.

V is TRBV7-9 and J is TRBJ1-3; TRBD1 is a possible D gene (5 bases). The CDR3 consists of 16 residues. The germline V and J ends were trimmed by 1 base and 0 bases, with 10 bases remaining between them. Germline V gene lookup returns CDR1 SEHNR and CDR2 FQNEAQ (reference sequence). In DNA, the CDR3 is TGTGCCAGCAGCTTAGTGGAGGGGCCCTCTGGAAACACCATATATTTT. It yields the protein CASSLVEGPSGNTIYF.

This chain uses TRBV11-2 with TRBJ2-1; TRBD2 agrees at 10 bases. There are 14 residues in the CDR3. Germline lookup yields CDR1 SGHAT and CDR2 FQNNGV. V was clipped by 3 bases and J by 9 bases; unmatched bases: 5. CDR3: CASSFQREGFEQFF. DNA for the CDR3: TGTGCCAGCAGCTTCCAGCGGGAGGGGTTTGAGCAGTTCTTC.

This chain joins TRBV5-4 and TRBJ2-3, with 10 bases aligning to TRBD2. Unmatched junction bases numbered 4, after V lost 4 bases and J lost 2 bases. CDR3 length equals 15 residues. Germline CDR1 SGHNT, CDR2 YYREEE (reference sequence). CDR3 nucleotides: TGTGCCAGCAGCCCCGGACTAGCGGACACAGATACGCAGTATTTT. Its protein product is CASSPGLADTDTQYF.

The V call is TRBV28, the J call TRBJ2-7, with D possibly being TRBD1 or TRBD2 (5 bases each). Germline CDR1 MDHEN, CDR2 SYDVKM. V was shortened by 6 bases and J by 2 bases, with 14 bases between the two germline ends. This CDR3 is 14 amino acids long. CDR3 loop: CASRPGTPAYEQYF. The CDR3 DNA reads TGTGCCAGCAGACCCGGGACGCCCGCCTACGAGCAGTACTTC.

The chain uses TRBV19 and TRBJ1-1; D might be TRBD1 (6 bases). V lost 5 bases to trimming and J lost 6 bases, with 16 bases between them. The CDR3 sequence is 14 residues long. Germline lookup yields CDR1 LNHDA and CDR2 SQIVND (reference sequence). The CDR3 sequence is CASSSDRRRAEAFF. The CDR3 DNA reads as TGTGCCAGTAGTTCCGACAGGCGGAGGGCTGAAGCTTTCTTT.

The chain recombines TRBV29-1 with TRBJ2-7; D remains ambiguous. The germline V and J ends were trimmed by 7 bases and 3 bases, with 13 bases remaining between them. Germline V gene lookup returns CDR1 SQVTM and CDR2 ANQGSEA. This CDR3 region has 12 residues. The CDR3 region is CSAGKGIYEQYF. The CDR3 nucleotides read TGCAGCGCTGGAAAAGGGATCTACGAGCAGTACTTC.

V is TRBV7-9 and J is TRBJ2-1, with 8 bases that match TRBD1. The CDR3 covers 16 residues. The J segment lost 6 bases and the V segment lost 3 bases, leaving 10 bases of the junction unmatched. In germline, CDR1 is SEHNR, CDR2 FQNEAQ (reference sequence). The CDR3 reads CASSFGGGQGPNEQFF. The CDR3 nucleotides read TGTGCCAGCAGCTTTGGAGGCGGACAGGGCCCCAATGAGCAGTTCTTC. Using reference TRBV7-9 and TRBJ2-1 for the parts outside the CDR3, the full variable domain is DTGVSQNPRHKITKRGQNVTFRCDPISEHNRLYWYRQTLGQGPEFLTYFQNEAQLEKSRLLSDRFSAERPKGSFSTLEIQRTEQGDSAMYLCASSFGGGQGPNEQFFGPGTRLTVL.

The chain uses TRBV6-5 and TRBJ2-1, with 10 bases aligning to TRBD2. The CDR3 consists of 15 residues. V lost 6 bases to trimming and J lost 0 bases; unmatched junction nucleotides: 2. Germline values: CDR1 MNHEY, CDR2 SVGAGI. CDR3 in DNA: TGTGCCAGCAGGTTAGCGGGAGGCTCCTACAATGAGCAGTTCTTC. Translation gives CASRLAGGSYNEQFF.

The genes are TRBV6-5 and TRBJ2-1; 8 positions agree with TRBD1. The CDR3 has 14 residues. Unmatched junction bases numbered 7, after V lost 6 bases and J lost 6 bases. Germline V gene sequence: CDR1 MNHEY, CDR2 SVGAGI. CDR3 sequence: CASRIQGARNEQFF. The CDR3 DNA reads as TGTGCCAGCAGGATTCAGGGGGCGCGCAATGAGCAGTTCTTC.

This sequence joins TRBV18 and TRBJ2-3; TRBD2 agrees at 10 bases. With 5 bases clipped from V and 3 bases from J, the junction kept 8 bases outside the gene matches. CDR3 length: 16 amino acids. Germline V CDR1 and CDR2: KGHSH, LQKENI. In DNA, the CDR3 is TGTGCCAGCTCATTATGGACTAGCGGAGAGACAGATACGCAGTATTTT. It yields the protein CASSLWTSGETDTQYF.

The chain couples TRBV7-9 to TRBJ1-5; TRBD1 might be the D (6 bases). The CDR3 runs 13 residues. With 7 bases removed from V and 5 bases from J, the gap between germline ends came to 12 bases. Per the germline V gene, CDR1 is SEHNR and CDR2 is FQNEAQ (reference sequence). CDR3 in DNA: TGTGCCAGCACACTTAACAGGGATCAGCCCCAGCATTTT. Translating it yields CASTLNRDQPQHF.

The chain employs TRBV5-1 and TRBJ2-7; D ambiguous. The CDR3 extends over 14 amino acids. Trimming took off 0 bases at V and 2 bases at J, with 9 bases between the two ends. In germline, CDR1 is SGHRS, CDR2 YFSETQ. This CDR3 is CASSLVHGTYEQYF. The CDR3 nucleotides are TGCGCCAGCAGCTTGGTACACGGAACCTACGAGCAGTACTTC.

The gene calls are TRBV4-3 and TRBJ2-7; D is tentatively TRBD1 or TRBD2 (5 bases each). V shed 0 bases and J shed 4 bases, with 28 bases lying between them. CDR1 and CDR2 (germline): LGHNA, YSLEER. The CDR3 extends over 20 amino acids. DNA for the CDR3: TGCGCCAGCAGCCAAGAGGGGGTTACAAGGGGTCCCTTCGAGGTGTACGAGCAGTACTTC. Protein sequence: CASSQEGVTRGPFEVYEQYF.

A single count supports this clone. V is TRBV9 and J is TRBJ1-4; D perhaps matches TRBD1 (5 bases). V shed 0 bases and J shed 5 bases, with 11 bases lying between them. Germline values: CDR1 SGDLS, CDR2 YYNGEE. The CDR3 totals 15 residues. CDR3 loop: CASSVVVGQNEKLFF. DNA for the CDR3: TGTGCCAGCAGCGTAGTGGTTGGACAAAATGAAAAACTGTTTTTT.

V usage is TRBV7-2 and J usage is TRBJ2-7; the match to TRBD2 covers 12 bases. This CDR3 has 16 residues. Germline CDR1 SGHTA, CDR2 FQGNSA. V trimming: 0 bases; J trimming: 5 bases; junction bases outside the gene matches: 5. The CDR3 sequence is CASSLARLAGVHEQYF. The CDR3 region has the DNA TGTGCCAGCAGCTTAGCTCGACTAGCGGGAGTTCACGAGCAGTACTTC.

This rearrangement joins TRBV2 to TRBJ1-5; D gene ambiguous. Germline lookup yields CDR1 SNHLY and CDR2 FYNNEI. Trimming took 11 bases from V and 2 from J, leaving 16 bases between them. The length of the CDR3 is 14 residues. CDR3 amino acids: CAGAQEGGNQPQHF. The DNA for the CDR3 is TGTGCCGGCGCCCAGGAAGGAGGCAATCAGCCCCAGCATTTT. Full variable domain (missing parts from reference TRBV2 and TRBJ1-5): EPEVTQTPSHQVTQMGQEVILRCVPISNHLYFYWYRQILGQKVEFLVSFYNNEISEKSEIFDDQFSVERPDGSNFTLKIRSTKLEDSAMYFCAGAQEGGNQPQHFGDGTRLSIL.

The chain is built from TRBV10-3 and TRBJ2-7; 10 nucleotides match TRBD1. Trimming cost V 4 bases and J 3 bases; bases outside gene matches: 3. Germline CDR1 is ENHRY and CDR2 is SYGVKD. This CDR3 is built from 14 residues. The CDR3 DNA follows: TGTGCCATCAGTGGCGGGACAGGGGACTACGAGCAGTACTTC. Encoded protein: CAISGGTGDYEQYF.

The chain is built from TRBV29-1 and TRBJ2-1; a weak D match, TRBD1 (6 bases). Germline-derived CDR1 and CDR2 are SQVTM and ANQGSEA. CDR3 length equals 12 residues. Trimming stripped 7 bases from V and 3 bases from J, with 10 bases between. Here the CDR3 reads CSGGRLYNEQFF. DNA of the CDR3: TGCAGCGGGGGGCGGCTCTACAATGAGCAGTTCTTC.

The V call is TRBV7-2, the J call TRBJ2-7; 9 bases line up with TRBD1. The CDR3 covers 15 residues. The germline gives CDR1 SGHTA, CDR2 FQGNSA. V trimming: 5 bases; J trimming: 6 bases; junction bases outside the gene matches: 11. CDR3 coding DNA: TGTGCCAGCAGCGCAATGACAGGGGGGTATGGCGAGCAGTACTTC. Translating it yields CASSAMTGGYGEQYF.

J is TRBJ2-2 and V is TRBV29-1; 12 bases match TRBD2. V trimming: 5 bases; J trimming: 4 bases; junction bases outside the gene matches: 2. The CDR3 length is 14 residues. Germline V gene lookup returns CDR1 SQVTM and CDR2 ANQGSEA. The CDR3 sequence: CSVMTSGSTGELFF. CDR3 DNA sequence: TGCAGCGTTATGACTAGCGGGAGCACCGGGGAGCTGTTTTTT.

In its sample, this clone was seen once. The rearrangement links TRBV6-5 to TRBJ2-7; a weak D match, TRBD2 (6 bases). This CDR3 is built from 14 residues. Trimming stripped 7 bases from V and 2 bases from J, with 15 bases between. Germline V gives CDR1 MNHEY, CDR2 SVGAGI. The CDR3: CASMGRTTPYEQYF. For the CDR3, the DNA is TGTGCCAGCATGGGAAGGACTACCCCCTACGAGCAGTACTTC.

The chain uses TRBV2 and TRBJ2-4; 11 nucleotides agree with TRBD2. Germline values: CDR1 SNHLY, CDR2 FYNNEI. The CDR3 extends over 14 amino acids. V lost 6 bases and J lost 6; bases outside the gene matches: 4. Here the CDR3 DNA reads TGTGCCAGCAGGGCCACTAGCGGGGGAAACATTCAGTACTTC. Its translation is CASRATSGGNIQYF.

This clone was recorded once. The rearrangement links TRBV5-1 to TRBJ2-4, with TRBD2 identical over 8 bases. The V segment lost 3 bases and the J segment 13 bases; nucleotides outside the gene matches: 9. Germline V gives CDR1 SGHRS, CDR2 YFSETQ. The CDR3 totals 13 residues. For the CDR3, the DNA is TGCGCCAGCAGCTCCGGGACTAGTTCTATCCAGTACTTC. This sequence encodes CASSSGTSSIQYF.

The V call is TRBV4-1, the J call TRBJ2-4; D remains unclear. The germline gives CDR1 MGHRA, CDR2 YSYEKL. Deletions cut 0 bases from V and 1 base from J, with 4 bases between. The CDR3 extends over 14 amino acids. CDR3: CASSQDGAKNIQYF. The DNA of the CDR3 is TGCGCCAGCAGCCAAGATGGTGCCAAAAACATTCAGTACTTC.

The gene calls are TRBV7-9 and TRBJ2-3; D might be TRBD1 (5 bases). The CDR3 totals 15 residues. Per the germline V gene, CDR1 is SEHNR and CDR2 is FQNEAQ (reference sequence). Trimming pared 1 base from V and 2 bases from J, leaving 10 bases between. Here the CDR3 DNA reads TGTGCCAGCAGCTTAGACGGCAGGGCCACAGATACGCAGTATTTT. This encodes CASSLDGRATDTQYF.

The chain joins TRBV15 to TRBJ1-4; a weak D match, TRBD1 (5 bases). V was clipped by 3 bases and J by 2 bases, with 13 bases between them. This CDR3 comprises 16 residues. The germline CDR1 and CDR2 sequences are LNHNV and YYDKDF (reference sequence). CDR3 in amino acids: CATSRGEAGTNEKLFF. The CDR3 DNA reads TGTGCCACCAGCAGGGGGGAGGCTGGGACTAATGAAAAACTGTTTTTT.